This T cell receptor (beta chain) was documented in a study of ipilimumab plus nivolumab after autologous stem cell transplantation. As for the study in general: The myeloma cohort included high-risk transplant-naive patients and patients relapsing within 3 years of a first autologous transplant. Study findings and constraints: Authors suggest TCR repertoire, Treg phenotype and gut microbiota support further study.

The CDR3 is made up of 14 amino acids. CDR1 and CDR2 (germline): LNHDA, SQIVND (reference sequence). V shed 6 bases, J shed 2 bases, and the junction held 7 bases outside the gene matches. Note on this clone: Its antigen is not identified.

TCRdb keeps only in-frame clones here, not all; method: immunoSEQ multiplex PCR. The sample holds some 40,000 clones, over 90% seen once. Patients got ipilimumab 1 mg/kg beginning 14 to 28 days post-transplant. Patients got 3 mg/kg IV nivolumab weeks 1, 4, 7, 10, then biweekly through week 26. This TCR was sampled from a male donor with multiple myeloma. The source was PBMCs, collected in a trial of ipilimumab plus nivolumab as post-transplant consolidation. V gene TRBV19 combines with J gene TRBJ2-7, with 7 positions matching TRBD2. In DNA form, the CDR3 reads TGTGCCAGTAGAGAGACGGGAGGAACCTACGAGCAGTACTTC. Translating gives CASRETGGTYEQYF.